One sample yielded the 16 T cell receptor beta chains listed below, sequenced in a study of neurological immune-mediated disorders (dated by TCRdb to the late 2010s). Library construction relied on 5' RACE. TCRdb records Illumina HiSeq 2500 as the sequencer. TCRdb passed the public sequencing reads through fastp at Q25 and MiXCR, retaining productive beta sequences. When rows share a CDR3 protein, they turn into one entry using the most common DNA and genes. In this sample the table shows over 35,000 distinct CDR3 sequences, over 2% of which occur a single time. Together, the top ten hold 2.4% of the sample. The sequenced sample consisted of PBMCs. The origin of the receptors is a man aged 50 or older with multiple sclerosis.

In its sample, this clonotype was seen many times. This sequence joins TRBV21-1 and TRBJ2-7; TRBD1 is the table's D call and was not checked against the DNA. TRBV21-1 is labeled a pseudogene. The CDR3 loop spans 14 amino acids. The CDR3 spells CASSKLGHPHEQYF. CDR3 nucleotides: TGTGCCAGCAGCAAACTGGGACACCCCCACGAGCAGTACTTC.

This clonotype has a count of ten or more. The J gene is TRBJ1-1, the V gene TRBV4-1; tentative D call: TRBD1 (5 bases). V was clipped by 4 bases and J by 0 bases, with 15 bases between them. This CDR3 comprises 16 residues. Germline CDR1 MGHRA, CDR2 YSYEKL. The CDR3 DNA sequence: TGCGCCAGCAGCCCCCGGGACGCCACCATGAACACTGAAGCTTTCTTT. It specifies CASSPRDATMNTEAFF.

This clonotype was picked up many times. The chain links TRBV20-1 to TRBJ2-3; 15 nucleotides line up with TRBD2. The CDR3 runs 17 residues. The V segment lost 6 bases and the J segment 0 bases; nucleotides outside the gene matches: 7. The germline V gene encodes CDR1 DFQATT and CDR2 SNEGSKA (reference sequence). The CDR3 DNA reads TGCAGTGCCCTGGGACTAGCGGGGGGTTCTAGCACAGATACGCAGTATTTT. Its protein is CSALGLAGGSSTDTQYF.

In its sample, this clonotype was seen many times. CDR3 protein: CSAHGRGQGSEQYF. The CDR3 nucleotides read TGCAGTGCTCATGGGAGGGGGCAGGGGAGCGAGCAGTACTTC. The chain carries TRBV20-1 and TRBJ2-7; possibly TRBD1 or TRBD2 for D (7 bases each). Trimming shortened V by 5 bases and J by 6 bases, and 20 bases separated the two germline ends. Per germline, CDR1 DFQATT and CDR2 SNEGSKA (reference sequence). The CDR3 is 14 amino acids.

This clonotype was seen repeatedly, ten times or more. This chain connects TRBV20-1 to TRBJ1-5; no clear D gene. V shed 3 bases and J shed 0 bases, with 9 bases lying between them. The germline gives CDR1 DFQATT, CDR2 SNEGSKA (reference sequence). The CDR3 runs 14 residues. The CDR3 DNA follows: TGCAGTGCTAGTGGGGATTATAGCAATCAGCCCCAGCATTTT. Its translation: CSASGDYSNQPQHF.

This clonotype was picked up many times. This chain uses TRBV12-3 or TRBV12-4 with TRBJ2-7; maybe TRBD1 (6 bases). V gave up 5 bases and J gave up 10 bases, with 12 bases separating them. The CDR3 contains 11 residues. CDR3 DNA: TGTGCCAGCAGTAGGGGGACGATACAGTACTTC. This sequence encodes CASSRGTIQYF.

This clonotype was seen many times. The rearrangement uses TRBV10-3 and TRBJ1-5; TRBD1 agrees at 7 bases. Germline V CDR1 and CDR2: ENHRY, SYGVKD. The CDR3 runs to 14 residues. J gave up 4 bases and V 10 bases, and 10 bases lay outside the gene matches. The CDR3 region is CATGGTDANQPQHF. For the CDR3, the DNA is TGTGCCACAGGGGGGACGGACGCAAATCAGCCCCAGCATTTT.

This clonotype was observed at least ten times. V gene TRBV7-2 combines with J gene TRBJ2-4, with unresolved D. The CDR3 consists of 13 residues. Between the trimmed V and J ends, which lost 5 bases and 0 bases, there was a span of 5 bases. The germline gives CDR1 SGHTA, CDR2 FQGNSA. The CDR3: CASSTTAKNIQYF. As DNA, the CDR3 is TGTGCCAGCAGCACCACAGCCAAAAACATTCAGTACTTC.

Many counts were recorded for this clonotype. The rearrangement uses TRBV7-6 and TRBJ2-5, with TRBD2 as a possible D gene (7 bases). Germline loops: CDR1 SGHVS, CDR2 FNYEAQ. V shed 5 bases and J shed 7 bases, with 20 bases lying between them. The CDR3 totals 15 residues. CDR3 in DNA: TGTGCCAGCAGCAAGACGGGGGGCCGCCCAGGGACCCAGTACTTC. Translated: CASSKTGGRPGTQYF.

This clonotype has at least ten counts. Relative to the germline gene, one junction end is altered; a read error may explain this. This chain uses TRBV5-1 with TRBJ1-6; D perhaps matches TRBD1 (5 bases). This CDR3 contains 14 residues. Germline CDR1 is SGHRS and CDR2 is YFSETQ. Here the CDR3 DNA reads TGCGCCAGCAGACCGGGACTGGAGAATTCACCCCTCAACTTT. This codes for CASRPGLENSPLNF.

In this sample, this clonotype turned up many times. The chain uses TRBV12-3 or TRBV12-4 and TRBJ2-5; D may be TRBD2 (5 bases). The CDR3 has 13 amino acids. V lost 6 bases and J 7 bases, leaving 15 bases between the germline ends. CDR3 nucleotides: TGTGCCAGCAGCCTCGCGGGTCGTGGGACCCAGTACTTC. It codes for CASSLAGRGTQYF.

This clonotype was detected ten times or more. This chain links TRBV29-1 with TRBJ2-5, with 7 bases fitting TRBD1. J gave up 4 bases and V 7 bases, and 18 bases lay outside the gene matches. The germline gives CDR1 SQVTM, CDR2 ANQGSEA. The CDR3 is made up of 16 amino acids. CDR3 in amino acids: CSARETGTFGGETQYF. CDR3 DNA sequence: TGCAGCGCGAGGGAGACAGGGACGTTTGGGGGAGAGACCCAGTACTTC.

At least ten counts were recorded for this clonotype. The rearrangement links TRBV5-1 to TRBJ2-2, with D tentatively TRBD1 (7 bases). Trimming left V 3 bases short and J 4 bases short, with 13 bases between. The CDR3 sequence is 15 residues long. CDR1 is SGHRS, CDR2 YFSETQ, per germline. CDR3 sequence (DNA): TGCGCCAGCAGCTGGGGGGACAGCTCCACCGGGGAGCTGTTTTTT. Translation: CASSWGDSSTGELFF.

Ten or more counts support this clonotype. The CDR3 DNA reads TGTGCCAGCTCACGCTTGACGGACGGGTATGGCTACACCTTC. Residues: CASSRLTDGYGYTF. This chain joins TRBV18 and TRBJ1-2, with D uncertain. The V gene's germline CDR1 is KGHSH and CDR2 LQKENI. Deletions cut 4 bases from V and 5 bases from J, with 14 bases between. CDR3 length equals 14 residues. Full variable domain (missing parts from reference TRBV18 and TRBJ1-2): NAGVMQNPRHLVRRRGQEARLRCSPMKGHSHVYWYRQLPEEGLKFMVYLQKENIIDESGMPKERFSAEFPKEGPSILRIQQVVRGDSAAYFCASSRLTDGYGYTFGSGTRLTVV.

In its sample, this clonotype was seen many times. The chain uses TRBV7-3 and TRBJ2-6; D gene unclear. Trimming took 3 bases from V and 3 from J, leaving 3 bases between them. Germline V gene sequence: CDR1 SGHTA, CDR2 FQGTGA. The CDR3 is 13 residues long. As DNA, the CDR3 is TGTGCCAGCAGCTTTTTTGGGGCCAACGTCCTGACTTTC. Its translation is CASSFFGANVLTF.

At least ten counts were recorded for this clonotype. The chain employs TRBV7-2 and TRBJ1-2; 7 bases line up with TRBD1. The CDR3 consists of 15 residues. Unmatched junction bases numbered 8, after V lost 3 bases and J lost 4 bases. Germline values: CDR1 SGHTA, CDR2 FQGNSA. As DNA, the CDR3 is TGTGCCAGCAGCTTTGCACAGGGGTTAGGCTATGGCTACACCTTC. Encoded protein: CASSFAQGLGYGYTF.